The text below deals with one T cell receptor beta chain. Its antigen is still unknown. This specimen comes from a study of post-analysis software for immune sequencing data. Findings and limits, study-wide: When patients were compared with controls, about five TRBV segments were more frequent, TRBV5-6, TRBV5-1 and TRBV20-1 among them.

Libraries were made from TCR beta cDNA, and they carried unique molecular identifiers. Out of about 1 to 11 million T cells, a few hundred thousand cDNA molecules were generated. Each CDR3 protein is one row after TCRdb ran MiXCR on the PCR reads. The table records roughly 800,000 distinct CDR3 sequences, approximately 53% of them present only once. This CDR3 spans 15 amino acids. The germline CDR1 and CDR2 sequences are SGHRS and YFSETQ. Between the trimmed V and J ends, which lost 2 bases and 1 base, there was a span of 7 bases. Sequenced material: blood. This TCR derives from a girl aged 5-17 years with multiple sclerosis. The chain combines TRBV5-1 with TRBJ2-6; tentative D call: TRBD1 (5 bases). The CDR3 is CASSLQVSGANVLTF. The CDR3 DNA reads TGCGCCAGCAGCTTACAGGTTTCTGGGGCCAACGTCCTGACTTTC.